These 27 T cell receptor beta chains were all obtained from the same sample, sequenced in a study of T-cell memory formation after mild COVID-19. MiXCR, applied by TCRdb to the 5' RACE reads, yields one record per CDR3 protein. Of about 390,000 distinct CDR3 sequences in the sample, 16% were seen once. Material: PBMCs or a T cell subset sorted from them (not recorded which). These receptors came from a man younger than 30 who had mild COVID-19 (a few samples of this study predate the infection). Cell type and time point are not known.

The V gene is TRBV18, the J gene TRBJ1-1; D is undetermined. Trimming pared 1 base from V and 11 bases from J, leaving 8 bases between. Per the germline V gene, CDR1 is KGHSH and CDR2 is LQKENI. This CDR3 has 11 residues. CDR3 region: CASSPQGWAFF. The CDR3 DNA reads as TGTGCCAGCTCACCACAGGGCTGGGCTTTCTTT.

This clonotype was recorded a few times. This sequence joins TRBV4-2 and TRBJ1-2; TRBD1 matches at 9 bases. The CDR3 sequence is 14 residues long. CDR1 and CDR2 from the germline V gene are LGHNA and YNFKEQ. V shed 3 bases and J 7 bases; nucleotides not matched to a gene: 6. CDR3 sequence (DNA): TGTGCCAGCAGCCAGGGGGGACAGGGCTCTGGCTACACCTTC. Its protein product is CASSQGGQGSGYTF.

The chain uses TRBV6-2 or TRBV6-3 and TRBJ1-2, with TRBD1 matching over 9 bases. Unmatched junction bases numbered 10, after V lost 7 bases and J lost 4 bases. CDR3 length equals 15 residues. Germline loops: CDR1 MNHEY, CDR2 SVGEGT. CDR3 sequence: CASISGQGRIYGYTF. The CDR3 DNA is TGTGCCAGCATCTCCGGACAGGGGCGGATCTATGGCTACACCTTC.

The chain is built from TRBV6-2 or TRBV6-3 and TRBJ1-2, with D perhaps TRBD1 (6 bases). Germline V gene lookup returns CDR1 MNHEY and CDR2 SVGEGT. The CDR3 sequence is 14 residues long. The V gene lost 2 bases and the J gene lost 6 bases, with 13 bases spanning the gap. The CDR3 spells CASSYRGGTDGYTF. CDR3 in DNA: TGTGCCAGCAGTTACCGCGGGGGCACGGATGGCTACACCTTC.

The V call is TRBV5-6, the J call TRBJ1-5; TRBD1 aligns across 7 bases. J gave up 7 bases and V 3 bases, and 10 bases lay outside the gene matches. CDR1 SGHDT and CDR2 YYEEEE come from the germline V gene. The CDR3 length is 15 residues. This chain's CDR3 is CASSSRRQGEQPQHF. CDR3 nucleotides: TGTGCCAGCAGCTCGCGCCGACAGGGCGAACAGCCCCAGCATTTT.

The chain combines TRBV7-6 with TRBJ1-1, with D unclear. Germline V gene lookup returns CDR1 SGHVS and CDR2 FNYEAQ. The CDR3 consists of 14 residues. Trimming stripped 3 bases from V and 7 bases from J, with 15 bases between. The CDR3 nucleotides read TGTGCCAGCAGCTTTTCGGCCAACTCCCGTGAAGCTTTCTTT. It yields the protein CASSFSANSREAFF. Drawing the rest from reference TRBV7-6 and TRBJ1-1, the complete variable domain is GAGVSQSPRYKVTKRGQDVALRCDPISGHVSLYWYRQALGQGPEFLTYFNYEAQQDKSGLPNDRFSAERPEGSISTLTIQRTEQRDSAMYRCASSFSANSREAFFGQGTRLTVV.

The gene calls are TRBV19 and TRBJ1-2, with a tentative D call TRBD1 (5 bases). Germline V gene lookup returns CDR1 LNHDA and CDR2 SQIVND (reference sequence). The length of the CDR3 is 14 residues. V was trimmed by 6 bases and J by 3 bases, leaving 14 bases between them. The CDR3 loop is CASSHFVGDYGYTF. The CDR3 DNA reads TGTGCCAGTAGCCACTTCGTAGGGGACTATGGCTACACCTTC.

In its sample, this clonotype was seen a few times. The chain has TRBV4-3 and TRBJ2-1; D is uncertain. Germline values: CDR1 LGHNA, CDR2 YSLEER. CDR3 size: 16 residues. Trimming removed 1 base at V and 2 bases at J, with 12 bases between. In nucleotides, the CDR3 is TGCGCCAGCAGCCAAGCCCCCGAGGACCCCTACAATGAGCAGTTCTTC. Its translation is CASSQAPEDPYNEQFF.

The chain recombines TRBV20-1 with TRBJ2-7; D may be TRBD2 (6 bases). Per germline, CDR1 DFQATT and CDR2 SNEGSKA (reference sequence). The CDR3 has 13 amino acids. Deletions cut 7 bases from V and 3 bases from J, with 16 bases between. CDR3 bases: TGCAGTGGCCAGACATGGGGAGGCTACGAGCAGTACTTC. Protein sequence: CSGQTWGGYEQYF.

The V and J genes are TRBV7-9 and TRBJ2-7; TRBD2 might be the D (7 bases). This CDR3 comprises 16 residues. Trimming took off 6 bases at V and 5 bases at J, with 23 bases between the two ends. Germline assignment: CDR1 SEHNR and CDR2 FQNEAQ (reference sequence). CDR3 in DNA: TGTGCCAGCAGTTACGGTGGGCGGGGGCGCTACAACGAGCAGTACTTC. Residues: CASSYGGRGRYNEQYF.

The V call is TRBV2, the J call TRBJ1-1; unclear D gene. Germline V gene lookup returns CDR1 SNHLY and CDR2 FYNNEI. The V and J ends lost 7 bases and 8 bases respectively, with 17 bases between them. The CDR3 has 13 amino acids. CDR3 protein: CASTLTSGVEAFF. CDR3 DNA sequence: TGTGCCAGCACGCTCACTTCTGGGGTGGAAGCTTTCTTT.

V is TRBV28 and J is TRBJ2-5; D possibly matches TRBD1 or TRBD2 (5 bases each). Germline V gene sequence: CDR1 MDHEN, CDR2 SYDVKM. The V end lost 7 bases, the J end lost 5 bases, and 26 bases lay between the germline ends. This CDR3 region has 17 residues. CDR3 sequence reads: CASTGAQRQLGAETQYF. CDR3 sequence (DNA): TGTGCCAGCACCGGGGCTCAACGACAGTTGGGAGCGGAGACCCAGTACTTC.

This rearrangement joins TRBV9 to TRBJ2-3; TRBD1 matches at 8 bases. The V gene end was trimmed by 5 bases and the J gene end by 0 bases; junction bases not matched to a gene: 5. Germline CDR1 is SGDLS and CDR2 is YYNGEE. The CDR3 is 15 residues long. CDR3 in DNA: TGTGCCAGCAGAAAGACAGGGGCCAGCACAGATACGCAGTATTTT. Translation gives CASRKTGASTDTQYF.

The V and J genes are TRBV5-6 and TRBJ1-6, with unresolved D. CDR3 length equals 15 residues. V gave up 4 bases and J gave up 3 bases, with 11 bases separating them. Germline values: CDR1 SGHDT, CDR2 YYEEEE. The CDR3 DNA reads TGTGCCAGCAGCCCGGGAGACATCTATAATTCACCCCTCCACTTT. Translating gives CASSPGDIYNSPLHF.

CDR3 amino acids: CSAGDPYEQYF. CDR3 coding DNA: TGCAGTGCTGGGGACCCCTACGAGCAGTACTTC. This chain links TRBV20-1 with TRBJ2-7, with D perhaps being TRBD1 or TRBD2 (5 bases each). The CDR3 totals 11 residues. Germline CDR1 and CDR2: DFQATT and SNEGSKA (reference sequence). The ends were cut back, 5 bases at V and 2 bases at J, with 7 bases in the middle.

V is TRBV7-2 and J is TRBJ2-5; 11 bases match TRBD2. CDR3 length equals 15 residues. Per the germline V gene, CDR1 is SGHTA and CDR2 is FQGNSA. Losses at the gene ends were 3 bases for V and 4 bases for J; bases not matched to a gene: 4. The CDR3 here is CASSFSGGDPETQYF. The CDR3 nucleotides read TGTGCCAGCAGCTTTAGCGGGGGGGATCCAGAGACCCAGTACTTC.

A few counts support this clonotype. The gene calls are TRBV7-9 and TRBJ2-7; D remains ambiguous. Germline V CDR1 and CDR2: SEHNR, FQNEAQ (reference sequence). The V end lost 5 bases, the J end lost 6 bases, and 11 bases lay between the germline ends. The CDR3 is 12 residues long. CDR3 DNA: TGTGCCAGCAGCCAAAGTCCTGGCGAGCAGTACTTC. Its protein product is CASSQSPGEQYF.

This clonotype was found a few times. This chain joins TRBV9 and TRBJ2-3, with 10 bases matching TRBD2. Germline values: CDR1 SGDLS, CDR2 YYNGEE. The V segment lost 3 bases and the J segment 7 bases; nucleotides outside the gene matches: 5. The CDR3 totals 14 residues. For the CDR3, the DNA is TGTGCCAGCAGCGGAAGCGGGGGGGCACATACGCAGTATTTT. It encodes CASSGSGGAHTQYF.

This clonotype showed up just a few times. DNA of the CDR3: TGTGCCATTCAGGAGACCGTCTCGAACACTGAAGCTTTCTTT. Translation gives CAIQETVSNTEAFF. The chain recombines TRBV12-3 or TRBV12-4 with TRBJ1-1; D uncertain. V lost 10 bases, J lost 1 base, and 16 bases lay in between. The CDR3 totals 14 residues.

This clonotype was seen a few times. The chain recombines TRBV28 with TRBJ1-3; D remains ambiguous. CDR3 length equals 15 residues. Between the trimmed V and J ends, which lost 4 bases and 7 bases, there was a span of 17 bases. Germline loops: CDR1 MDHEN, CDR2 SYDVKM. The CDR3 is CASSSRTSIANTIYF. As DNA, the CDR3 is TGTGCCAGCAGTTCTCGGACCTCAATCGCGAACACCATATATTTT.

The J gene is TRBJ1-4, the V gene TRBV6-1, with a possible D match to TRBD1 (5 bases). CDR1 and CDR2 from the germline V gene are MNHNS and SASEGT. V shed 3 bases and J shed 2 bases, with 10 bases lying between them. This CDR3 comprises 15 residues. CDR3 DNA sequence: TGTGCCAGCAGTGACAGGGTAGCGACTAATGAAAAACTGTTTTTT. It yields the protein CASSDRVATNEKLFF.

The V and J genes are TRBV5-1 and TRBJ2-3, with 9 bases that match TRBD2. The V gene's germline CDR1 is SGHRS and CDR2 YFSETQ. CDR3 length: 16 amino acids. Trimming at V came to 4 bases and at J to 4 bases, leaving 10 bases not matched to a gene. CDR3 DNA: TGCGCCAGCAGCGCCGTTACTAGCGGGTACCCAGATACGCAGTATTTT. Translating gives CASSAVTSGYPDTQYF.

The rearrangement uses TRBV7-6 and TRBJ1-1; D is ambiguous. Trimming cost V 1 base and J 0 bases, with 9 bases left between them. This CDR3 has 15 amino acids. Germline loops: CDR1 SGHVS, CDR2 FNYEAQ. The CDR3 reads CASSLGSSLNTEAFF. The CDR3 coding sequence is TGTGCCAGCAGCTTAGGATCAAGCCTGAACACTGAAGCTTTCTTT.

This chain links TRBV10-3 with TRBJ1-1; TRBD1 agrees at 8 bases. CDR1 and CDR2 from the germline V gene are ENHRY and SYGVKD. Germline trimming cut 4 bases from V and 9 bases from J; bases unmatched to any gene: 10. This CDR3 has 14 amino acids. The CDR3 bases are TGTGCCATCAGTGGGGTAGGACAGGGAGATCAAGCTTTCTTT. Translated: CAISGVGQGDQAFF.

This chain joins TRBV5-5 and TRBJ2-3; 10 bases align to TRBD2. The CDR3 has 14 amino acids. Trimming removed 3 bases from V and 8 bases from J; junction bases left unmatched: 6. Germline values: CDR1 SGHKS, CDR2 YYEKEE (reference sequence). The CDR3 is CASSSSGLAVTQYF. In nucleotides, the CDR3 is TGTGCCAGCAGCTCCTCCGGACTAGCGGTTACGCAGTATTTT.

Only a few counts were recorded for this clonotype. V usage is TRBV7-9 and J usage is TRBJ2-7, with 9 positions matching TRBD1. Germline CDR1 SEHNR, CDR2 FQNEAQ (reference sequence). J was trimmed by 3 bases and V by 5 bases; bases with no gene match: 5. The CDR3 spans 14 residues. The CDR3 DNA reads TGTGCCAGCAGCCAACCGGGACAGGGCTACGAGCAGTACTTC. Encoded protein: CASSQPGQGYEQYF.

This clonotype was counted ten times or more. This sequence joins TRBV4-2 and TRBJ2-7; D is unresolved. The germline V and J ends were trimmed by 1 base and 2 bases, with 9 bases remaining between them. Germline V gene data show CDR1 as LGHNA and CDR2 as YNFKEQ. The CDR3 spans 14 residues. In DNA form, the CDR3 reads TGTGCCAGCAGCCAAGGAGGCGGAGCCTACGAGCAGTACTTC. This codes for CASSQGGGAYEQYF.